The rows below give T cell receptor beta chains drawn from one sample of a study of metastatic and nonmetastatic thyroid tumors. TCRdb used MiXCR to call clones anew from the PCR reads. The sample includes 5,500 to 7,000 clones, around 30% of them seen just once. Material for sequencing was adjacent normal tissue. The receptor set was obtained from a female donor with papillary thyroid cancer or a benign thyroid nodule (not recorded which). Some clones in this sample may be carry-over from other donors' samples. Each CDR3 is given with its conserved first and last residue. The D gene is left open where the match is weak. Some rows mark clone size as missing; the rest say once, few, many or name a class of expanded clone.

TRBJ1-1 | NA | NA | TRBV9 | TGTGCCAGCAGCGTAGGGGGCCGGAACACTGAAGCTTTCTTT | CASSVGGRNTEAFF
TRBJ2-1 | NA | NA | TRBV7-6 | TGTGCCAGCAGCCTTGGCTTGATGCAGTTCTTC | CASSLGLMQFF
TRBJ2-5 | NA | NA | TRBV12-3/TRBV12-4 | TGTGCCAGCAGTTTCCGTCGGGGTTTGAGGGTGACCCAGTACTTC | CASSFRRGLRVTQYF
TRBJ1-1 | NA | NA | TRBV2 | TGTGCCAGCAGTCCGGACAGAAGTTACACTGAAGCTTTCTTT | CASSPDRSYTEAFF
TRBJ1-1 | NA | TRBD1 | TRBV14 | TGTGCCAGCAGCCCCCGACAGGGGGGAAACACTGAAGCTTTCTTT | CASSPRQGGNTEAFF
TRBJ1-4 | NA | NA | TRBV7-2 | TGTGCCAGCAGCTTAGTTGTGGGGGATGATGAAAAACTGTTTTTT | CASSLVVGDDEKLFF
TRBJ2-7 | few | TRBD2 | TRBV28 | TGTGCCAGCAGTTTATTCCTTCAGGGTCCTAGCGGGAATAGACCCTACGAGCAGTACTTC | CASSLFLQGPSGNRPYEQYF
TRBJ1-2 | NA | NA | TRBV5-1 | TGCGCCAGCAGCTTGGAGGGAAGCTATGGCTACACCTTC | CASSLEGSYGYTF
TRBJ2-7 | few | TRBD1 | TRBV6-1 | TGTGCCAGCAGTGAAGCCCCGGGACAGATCTACGAGCAGTACTTC | CASSEAPGQIYEQYF
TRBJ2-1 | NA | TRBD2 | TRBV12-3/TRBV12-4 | TGTGCCAGCAGCGCAATATCTATCGGGAGGGAAGAGCAGTGCTTC | CASSAISIGREEQCF
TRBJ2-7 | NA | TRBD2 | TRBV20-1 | TGCAGTGCTAGAGATAGGCTAGCGGGCCTCCTCCTGACGGCCGAGCAGTACTTC | CSARDRLAGLLLTAEQYF
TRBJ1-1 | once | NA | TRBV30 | TGTGCCTGGAGGGGGAAGGGATGGACTGAAGCTTTCTTT | CAWRGKGWTEAFF
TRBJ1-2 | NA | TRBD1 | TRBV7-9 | TGTGCCAGCAGCTGGCGACAGGGGGCAGACTATGGCTACACCTTC | CASSWRQGADYGYTF
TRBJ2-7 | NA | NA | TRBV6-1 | TGTGCCAGCAGTTCCGAATTTAGGACAGCCTACGAGCAGTACTTC | CASSSEFRTAYEQYF
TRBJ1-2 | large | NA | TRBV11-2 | TGTGCCAGCAGCTTAGGGGTAGACACCTATGGCTACACCTTC | CASSLGVDTYGYTF
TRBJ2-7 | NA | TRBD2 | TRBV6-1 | TGTGCCAGCAGTGAAGGGGGCGGGGGCTACGAGCAGTACTTC | CASSEGGGGYEQYF
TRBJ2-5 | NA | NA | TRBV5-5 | TGTACCAGCAGCCACTCCCGGCAAGGAGGACAAGAGACCCAGTACTTC | CTSSHSRQGGQETQYF
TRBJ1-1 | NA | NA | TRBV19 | TGTGCCAGTAGGGGTCTTGAACTGAACACTGAAGCTTTCTTT | CASRGLELNTEAFF
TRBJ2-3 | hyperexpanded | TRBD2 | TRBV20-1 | TGCAGTGCTAGAGTTGAAGGGAGGGAGGGCACAGATACGCAGTATTTT | CSARVEGREGTDTQYF
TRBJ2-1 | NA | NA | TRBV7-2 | TGTGCCAGCAGCCTAAGGCGGGGCAGGAGTGAGCAGTTCTTC | CASSLRRGRSEQFF
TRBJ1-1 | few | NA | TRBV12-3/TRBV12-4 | TGTGCCAGCACCGCGGGGAGTACGAACACTGAAGCTTTCTTT | CASTAGSTNTEAFF
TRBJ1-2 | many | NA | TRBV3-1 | TGTGCCAGCAGCCCCGGGGAAGAGGCTGGCTACACCTTC | CASSPGEEAGYTF
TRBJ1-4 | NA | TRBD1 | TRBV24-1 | TGTGCCACCAGTGGGACAGGGAATGAGGATGAAAAACTGTTTTTT | CATSGTGNEDEKLFF
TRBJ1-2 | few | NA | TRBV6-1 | TGTGCCAGCAGCCCAAAATATGGCTACACCTTC | CASSPKYGYTF
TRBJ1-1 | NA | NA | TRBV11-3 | TGTGCCAGCAGCTCGGACGGCTTGAGCACTGAAGCTTTCTTT | CASSSDGLSTEAFF
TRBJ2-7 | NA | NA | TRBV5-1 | TGCGCCAGCAGACGGGACGCGGGGACCTCCTACGAGCAGTACTTC | CASRRDAGTSYEQYF
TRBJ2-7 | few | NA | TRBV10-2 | TGCGCCAGCAGTGTAGGGGGTGGGGCAGGGATGTCCTACGAGCAGTACTTC | CASSVGGGAGMSYEQYF
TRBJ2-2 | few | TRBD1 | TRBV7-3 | TGTGCCAGCAGCTCGACAGGGTCCGGGGAGCTGTTTTTT | CASSSTGSGELFF
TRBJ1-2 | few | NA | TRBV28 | TGTGCCAGCAGGATCCCCTCTTCGACAGCTAACTATGGCTACACCTTC | CASRIPSSTANYGYTF
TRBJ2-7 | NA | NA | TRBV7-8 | TGTGCCAGCAGTTTGCCTGGGTTTGGATACTACGAGCAGTACTTC | CASSLPGFGYYEQYF
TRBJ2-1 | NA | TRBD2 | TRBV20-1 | TGCAGTGCTACCGGACTAGCGGGAGGGCCGGAACTTCTCGATGAGCAGTTCTTC | CSATGLAGGPELLDEQFF
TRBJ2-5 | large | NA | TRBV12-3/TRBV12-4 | TGTGCCACCACCGGTCAGGGCCAAGAGACCCAGTACTTC | CATTGQGQETQYF